The 30 T cell receptor beta chains presented below share a single source sample, sequenced in a study of human T cells and chemical hapten exposure. It was from unfractionated whole blood that total RNA was extracted. TCRdb called the 5' RACE reads again in MiXCR, with one record for every CDR3 protein. This sample has about 140,000 distinct CDR3 sequences, with approximately 4% found just once. The receptors were sampled from a female donor in good health.

The chain's CDR3 is CASSRRTDRGPNYGYTF. Written as DNA, the CDR3 is TGTGCCAGCAGCCGCAGGACAGACAGGGGACCTAACTATGGCTACACCTTC. The V call is TRBV14, the J call TRBJ1-2; 8 positions agree with TRBD1. From germline, CDR1 is SGHDN and CDR2 FVKESK. This CDR3 region has 17 residues. The ends lost 4 bases at V and 0 bases at J; junction bases unmatched: 10.

This clonotype has just a few counts. V is TRBV20-1 and J is TRBJ1-1; D is ambiguous. Deletions cut 1 base from V and 7 bases from J, with 16 bases between. The CDR3 is made up of 14 amino acids. CDR1 DFQATT and CDR2 SNEGSKA come from the germline V gene (reference sequence). The CDR3, as DNA: TGCAGTGCTAGAGTAGATAGGGTGAAGGGTGAAGCTTTCTTT. Amino acid sequence: CSARVDRVKGEAFF.

This clonotype was recorded many times. DNA of the CDR3: TGTGCCAGCAGCTTGGGTCGGCGTACCTACGAGCAGTACTTC. Its translation is CASSLGRRTYEQYF. The chain has TRBV5-4 and TRBJ2-7; D gene unclear. CDR3 length equals 14 residues. Germline loops: CDR1 SGHNT, CDR2 YYREEE (reference sequence). V was cut by 0 bases and J by 2 bases, with 9 bases left in between.

A remark on this clonotype: A much larger clone is a single base away; this may be a read error. The CDR3 loop reads CASSTACEQYF. The DNA for the CDR3 is TGTGCCAGCAGCACCGCCTGCGAGCAGTACTTC. The V and J genes are TRBV5-5 and TRBJ2-7; D unclear. V was trimmed by 4 bases and J by 6 bases, leaving 8 bases between them. Germline V gene sequence: CDR1 SGHKS, CDR2 YYEKEE (reference sequence). This CDR3 region has 11 residues.

The genes are TRBV4-3 and TRBJ2-4, with TRBD2 identical over 10 bases. The ends lost 1 base at V and 0 bases at J; junction bases unmatched: 9. Germline CDR1 is LGHNA and CDR2 is YSLEER. This CDR3 has 19 amino acids. The CDR3 DNA sequence: TGCGCCAGCAGCCAAGGCCCCAGCGGGGGGGAACTAGCCAAAAACATTCAGTACTTC. It encodes CASSQGPSGGELAKNIQYF.

This clonotype has ten or more counts. The J gene is TRBJ1-5, the V gene TRBV6-2 or TRBV6-3, with D possibly being TRBD1 (5 bases). The CDR3 extends over 15 amino acids. The germline CDR1 and CDR2 sequences are MNHEY and SVGEGT. The V gene lost 5 bases and the J gene lost 1 base, with 12 bases spanning the gap. CDR3 in amino acids: CASSRATVSNQPQHF. CDR3 sequence (DNA): TGTGCCAGCAGTCGCGCGACAGTGAGCAATCAGCCCCAGCATTTT.

This clonotype was detected ten times or more. The CDR3 DNA is TGCAGTGCTACGACTAGCGGGAGAACAGATACGCAGTATTTT. Residues: CSATTSGRTDTQYF. The V call is TRBV20-1, the J call TRBJ2-3, with TRBD2 identical over 12 bases. This CDR3 has 14 residues. Germline V gene data show CDR1 as DFQATT and CDR2 as SNEGSKA (reference sequence). The V and J ends lost 4 bases and 3 bases, in that order; junction bases with no gene match: 2.

On this clonotype itself: The junction departs from the called germline gene at one end, perhaps through a read error. CDR3 in amino acids: CASSYGQGARGTEAFF. CDR3 DNA sequence: TGTGCCAGCAGTTACGGACAGGGGGCGCGAGGCACTGAAGCTTTCTTT. The chain links TRBV10-3 to TRBJ1-1; 11 positions match TRBD1. This CDR3 contains 16 residues. CDR1 and CDR2 from the germline V gene are ENHRY and SYGVKD.

This clonotype was recorded many times. CDR3 bases: TGTGCCAGCAGCTCCGGAGATTCTCGTAATTCACCCCTCCACTTT. Amino acids: CASSSGDSRNSPLHF. The chain links TRBV7-9 to TRBJ1-6; D unresolved. Germline CDR1 reads SEHNR; CDR2 reads FQNEAQ (reference sequence). Trimming took off 4 bases at V and 6 bases at J, with 13 bases between the two ends. This CDR3 comprises 15 residues.

This clonotype was picked up a small number of times. V and J are TRBV5-1 and TRBJ2-7; D gene ambiguous. The germline gives CDR1 SGHRS, CDR2 YFSETQ. The CDR3 loop spans 13 amino acids. Trimming removed 0 bases from V and 4 bases from J, with 8 bases in between. The CDR3 protein is CASSLVAEYEQYF. The CDR3 DNA follows: TGCGCCAGCAGCTTGGTGGCCGAGTACGAGCAGTACTTC.

This clonotype has at least ten counts. The rearrangement joins TRBV7-2 to TRBJ2-6; unclear D gene. The CDR3 sequence is 13 residues long. The germline V gene encodes CDR1 SGHTA and CDR2 FQGNSA. V was pared by 7 bases and J by 0 bases, with 4 bases between. The CDR3 DNA is TGTGCCAGCACCGACTCTGGGGCCAACGTCCTGACTTTC. Its translation: CASTDSGANVLTF.

This clonotype was counted at least ten times. The chain employs TRBV5-1 and TRBJ1-6; D unresolved. Germline lookup yields CDR1 SGHRS and CDR2 YFSETQ. V gave up 0 bases and J gave up 8 bases, with 9 bases separating them. The CDR3 totals 14 residues. The CDR3 sequence is CASSLALSDSPLHF. CDR3 bases: TGCGCCAGCAGCTTGGCTCTAAGTGATTCACCCCTCCACTTT.

The table lists this clonotype with a few counts. The gene calls are TRBV20-1 and TRBJ2-5, with 12 positions matching TRBD2. This CDR3 has 16 residues. The J segment lost 2 bases and the V segment lost 8 bases, leaving 12 bases of the junction unmatched. In germline, CDR1 is DFQATT, CDR2 SNEGSKA (reference sequence). CDR3: CSPSSGGGPIQETQYF. CDR3 coding DNA: TGCAGTCCATCTAGCGGGGGGGGGCCTATACAAGAGACCCAGTACTTC.

V gene TRBV7-9 combines with J gene TRBJ1-5, with a possible D match to TRBD1 (5 bases). This CDR3 comprises 15 residues. Per germline, CDR1 SEHNR and CDR2 FQNEAQ (reference sequence). V shed 5 bases and J shed 8 bases, with 19 bases lying between them. The CDR3 protein is CASSTSGTDSKPQHF. CDR3 DNA sequence: TGTGCCAGCAGCACCTCCGGGACCGATTCGAAGCCCCAGCATTTT.

At least ten counts were recorded for this clonotype. The genes are TRBV18 and TRBJ2-1; either TRBD1 or TRBD2 may supply D (6 bases each). The CDR3 length is 16 residues. V lost 1 base and J lost 5, with 15 bases in between. Germline lookup yields CDR1 KGHSH and CDR2 LQKENI. The CDR3 is CASSPRGGGSDNEQFF. CDR3 sequence (DNA): TGTGCCAGCTCACCACGAGGAGGGGGGTCGGACAATGAGCAGTTCTTC. The complete variable domain, with remaining parts taken from reference TRBV18 and TRBJ2-1, reads NAGVMQNPRHLVRRRGQEARLRCSPMKGHSHVYWYRQLPEEGLKFMVYLQKENIIDESGMPKERFSAEFPKEGPSILRIQQVVRGDSAAYFCASSPRGGGSDNEQFFGPGTRLTVL.

This clonotype showed up many times. The junction does not match germline at one end; this may be a read error. The V call is TRBV7-7, the J call TRBJ2-5; TRBD2 is a possible D gene (5 bases). The CDR3 spans 15 residues. Germline V gene sequence: CDR1 SSHAT, CDR2 FNYEAQ (reference sequence). The CDR3 DNA reads as TGTGCTAGCAGCTTACTGGGAGCCCCACAAGAGACCCAGTACTTC. Translated, it gives CASSLLGAPQETQYF.

There are many counts of this clonotype. The chain joins TRBV5-1 to TRBJ2-3; D gene uncertain. Germline CDR1 is SGHRS and CDR2 is YFSETQ. CDR3 size: 15 residues. V lost 0 bases to trimming and J lost 0 bases, with 8 bases between them. CDR3 sequence (DNA): TGCGCCAGCAGCTTGGTCTCCGCTAGCACAGATACGCAGTATTTT. Its translation is CASSLVSASTDTQYF.

This clonotype was observed at least ten times. The chain recombines TRBV4-2 with TRBJ1-1; 7 bases align to TRBD1. CDR1 LGHNA and CDR2 YNFKEQ come from the germline V gene. V shed 3 bases and J 4 bases; nucleotides not matched to a gene: 17. The CDR3 is 18 residues long. The CDR3 protein is CASSHLGQQSLYPTEAFF. The CDR3 DNA sequence: TGTGCCAGCAGCCACCTGGGACAGCAGAGTCTTTACCCCACTGAAGCTTTCTTT.

This clonotype was detected ten times or more. The chain links TRBV20-1 to TRBJ1-3, with D unresolved. The germline V gene encodes CDR1 DFQATT and CDR2 SNEGSKA (reference sequence). The CDR3 has 14 residues. With 5 bases removed from V and 0 bases from J, the gap between germline ends came to 11 bases. The CDR3 reads CSAPLVSSGNTIYF. The CDR3 bases are TGCAGTGCTCCCTTGGTGAGCTCTGGAAACACCATATATTTT.

This clonotype was seen ten or more times. This chain joins TRBV10-3 and TRBJ2-5, with D unresolved. CDR3 length equals 14 residues. The V gene's germline CDR1 is ENHRY and CDR2 SYGVKD. Between the trimmed V and J ends, which lost 2 bases and 5 bases, there was a span of 12 bases. The CDR3 sequence is CAISEPALNETQYF. The CDR3 DNA reads as TGTGCCATCAGTGAGCCCGCCTTAAACGAGACCCAGTACTTC.

This clonotype has at least ten counts. The chain combines TRBV18 with TRBJ1-1, with no clear D. The germline V gene encodes CDR1 KGHSH and CDR2 LQKENI. The CDR3 sequence is 14 residues long. V was trimmed by 1 base and J by 1 base, leaving 7 bases between them. CDR3 sequence reads: CASSPQGGNTEAFF. CDR3 DNA: TGTGCCAGCTCACCACAAGGAGGGAACACTGAAGCTTTCTTT.

This clonotype was found a few times. The V gene is TRBV7-9, the J gene TRBJ2-7; the D gene is possibly TRBD1 (6 bases). CDR3 length: 19 residues. Germline V gene sequence: CDR1 SEHNR, CDR2 FQNEAQ (reference sequence). The ends were cut back, 4 bases at V and 3 bases at J, with 28 bases in the middle. CDR3 sequence reads: CASSSKDSLTTLRNYEQYF. The CDR3 region has the DNA TGTGCCAGCAGCTCTAAGGACAGTCTTACAACCCTCAGAAACTACGAGCAGTACTTC.

This clonotype was seen ten or more times. The rearrangement uses TRBV12-3 or TRBV12-4 and TRBJ2-3; tentatively, D is TRBD1 (5 bases). The CDR3 spans 17 residues. Trimming removed 5 bases at V and 3 bases at J, with 21 bases between. The CDR3 DNA follows: TGTGCCAGCAGTACGCTGGGCTTGGGGCGCGAGACAGATACGCAGTATTTT. Translated, it gives CASSTLGLGRETDTQYF.

Comment on this clonotype: A read error may be the cause here, since a much bigger clone is one base away. The V gene is TRBV29-1, the J gene TRBJ1-2, with D hard to call. V shed 7 bases and J shed 4 bases, with 10 bases lying between them. Per the germline V gene, CDR1 is SQVTM and CDR2 is ANQGSEA. The CDR3 is 11 residues long. This chain's CDR3 is CSGGQSYGYTF. The DNA for the CDR3 is TGCAGCGGTGGGCAGAGCTATGGCTACACCTTC.

This clonotype was found many times. CDR3 protein: CASRGQPQETQYF. CDR3 nucleotides: TGTGCCAGCAGGGGACAGCCCCAAGAGACCCAGTACTTC. The gene calls are TRBV2 and TRBJ2-5; TRBD1 aligns across 7 bases. Trimming removed 6 bases from V and 1 base from J; junction bases left unmatched: 2. The CDR3 runs 13 residues. Germline lookup yields CDR1 SNHLY and CDR2 FYNNEI. The full variable domain, its missing parts supplied by reference TRBV2 and TRBJ2-5, is EPEVTQTPSHQVTQMGQEVILRCVPISNHLYFYWYRQILGQKVEFLVSFYNNEISEKSEIFDDQFSVERPDGSNFTLKIRSTKLEDSAMYFCASRGQPQETQYFGPGTRLLVL.

This clonotype was counted at least ten times. The V and J genes are TRBV7-2 and TRBJ2-3; TRBD1 is a possible D gene (6 bases). This CDR3 is built from 15 residues. V was cut by 0 bases and J by 1 base, with 8 bases left in between. CDR1 is SGHTA, CDR2 FQGNSA, per germline. The CDR3 loop is CASSLAGAGTDTQYF. In DNA form, the CDR3 reads TGTGCCAGCAGCTTAGCGGGGGCCGGCACAGATACGCAGTATTTT.

This clonotype occurred many times. The rearrangement joins TRBV12-3 or TRBV12-4 to TRBJ2-7, with D maybe TRBD2 (7 bases). This CDR3 spans 15 amino acids. V dropped 2 bases and J dropped 4 bases, with 15 bases sitting between them. The CDR3 region has the DNA TGTGCCAGCAGTTTAAATGGCGGGGGCTTTTACGAGCAGTACTTC. Translated: CASSLNGGGFYEQYF.

This clonotype was detected ten times or more. The chain employs TRBV6-5 and TRBJ1-2; 7 nucleotides agree with TRBD1. The V gene end was trimmed by 6 bases and the J gene end by 4 bases; junction bases not matched to a gene: 2. The V gene's germline CDR1 is MNHEY and CDR2 SVGAGI. The CDR3 has 12 amino acids. CDR3 sequence reads: CASSDRAYGYTF. The CDR3 DNA reads TGTGCCAGCAGCGACAGGGCCTATGGCTACACCTTC.

This clonotype was detected a few times. This may be a read error: a much more frequent sequence differs by one nucleotide. This rearrangement joins TRBV9 to TRBJ1-2; the D gene is possibly TRBD1 (5 bases). V lost 0 bases and J 6 bases, leaving 15 bases between the germline ends. Germline CDR1 reads SGDLS; CDR2 reads YYNGEE. The CDR3 runs to 15 residues. CDR3 residues: CASSVGIEGIDGYTF. Written as DNA, the CDR3 is TGTGCCAGCAGCGTAGGAATTGAGGGGATCGATGGCTACACCTTC.

This clonotype was seen many times. The rearrangement links TRBV20-1 to TRBJ1-1, with TRBD1 matching over 7 bases. CDR1 and CDR2 from the germline V gene are DFQATT and SNEGSKA (reference sequence). This CDR3 is 12 amino acids long. The CDR3 loop is CRASQGDTEAFF. In nucleotides, the CDR3 is TGCAGGGCCAGCCAGGGGGATACTGAAGCTTTCTTT.